This entry lists 32 T cell receptor beta chains sequenced from one sample in a study of blood T cell repertoires in COVID-19 (dated by TCRdb to 2019 to 2021). The protocol used for the library was the immunoSEQ multiplex PCR assay. TCRdb carries this immuneACCESS record with in-frame sequences only. Its versions omit some clonotypes, under half of them owing to an unresolved V gene in the studies checked, with the rest unexplained. In all, the sample holds about 180,000 clones, and approximately 77% of those were seen once. The ten largest clones represent 15% to 20% of the sample. Specimen: PBMCs or T cells enriched from blood (not recorded which). The receptors here all came from a man aged 55-75 years who had recovered from COVID-19.

A single count supports this clone. The chain couples TRBV18 to TRBJ1-1; possibly TRBD1 for D (5 bases). Germline-derived CDR1 and CDR2 are KGHSH and LQKENI. The V end was cut by 2 bases, the J end by 3 bases, with 7 bases between. CDR3 length: 13 residues. CDR3 sequence reads: CASSPTGDTEAFF. As DNA, the CDR3 is TGTGCCAGCTCACCAACGGGGGACACTGAAGCTTTCTTT.

This chain links TRBV9 with TRBJ1-1; weak D call: TRBD1 (6 bases). Germline V gene sequence: CDR1 SGDLS, CDR2 YYNGEE. V was trimmed by 3 bases and J by 0 bases, leaving 12 bases between them. CDR3 length equals 15 residues. Here the CDR3 DNA reads TGTGCCAGCAGCGGCCTAGGACAGCTGAACACTGAAGCTTTCTTT. Its protein product is CASSGLGQLNTEAFF.

The V and J genes are TRBV28 and TRBJ2-7; possible D gene TRBD2, 6 bases. The CDR3 runs 16 residues. V gave up 0 bases and J gave up 0 bases, with 12 bases separating them. Germline CDR1 is MDHEN and CDR2 is SYDVKM. As DNA, the CDR3 is TGTGCCAGCAGTTTATGGGCGGGACCAACCTCCTACGAGCAGTACTTC. This translates into CASSLWAGPTSYEQYF.

This sequence joins TRBV3-1 (or the pseudogene TRBV3-2) and TRBJ1-3; D is unclear. Germline V gives CDR1 LGHDT, CDR2 YNNKEL (reference sequence). The CDR3 consists of 13 residues. V was shortened by 0 bases and J by 5 bases, with 5 bases between the two germline ends. CDR3 nucleotide sequence: TGTGCCAGCAGCCAAGACAGGAGAAACACCATATATTTT. As protein: CASSQDRRNTIYF.

The chain recombines TRBV2 with TRBJ2-1; 7 bases match TRBD1. Germline V gene data show CDR1 as SNHLY and CDR2 as FYNNEI. Trimming removed 3 bases from V and 7 bases from J; junction bases left unmatched: 6. This CDR3 region has 14 residues. CDR3 in amino acids: CASSEPGQTNEQFF. The DNA for the CDR3 is TGTGCCAGCAGTGAGCCGGGACAGACTAATGAGCAGTTCTTC.

The V gene is TRBV5-1, the J gene TRBJ2-7; the match to TRBD1 covers 7 bases. Germline V CDR1 and CDR2: SGHRS, YFSETQ. Trimming cost V 4 bases and J 3 bases; bases outside gene matches: 7. The CDR3 contains 14 residues. CDR3 coding DNA: TGCGCCAGCAGCCCAGGACAGGTAGGCTACGAGCAGTACTTC. This translates into CASSPGQVGYEQYF.

The rearrangement links TRBV6-5 to TRBJ1-6, with D uncertain. The CDR3 consists of 14 residues. Germline V gene data show CDR1 as MNHEY and CDR2 as SVGAGI. V was trimmed by 2 bases and J by 10 bases, leaving 12 bases between them. The CDR3 spells CASSYGRAESPLHF. The CDR3 nucleotides are TGTGCCAGCAGTTACGGGAGGGCGGAGTCACCCCTCCACTTT.

The sample holds one count of this clone. The rearrangement uses TRBV15 and TRBJ2-2; no reliable D call. V was cut by 0 bases and J by 0 bases, with 5 bases left in between. There are 15 residues in the CDR3. Per germline, CDR1 LNHNV and CDR2 YYDKDF (reference sequence). CDR3 region: CATSRDNSNTGELFF. The CDR3 DNA sequence: TGTGCCACCAGCAGAGACAATTCGAACACCGGGGAGCTGTTTTTT. The variable domain in full, completed from reference TRBV15 and TRBJ2-2, reads DAMVIQNPRYQVTQFGKPVTLSCSQTLNHNVMYWYQQKSSQAPKLLFHYYDKDFNNEADTPDNFQSRRPNTSFCFLDIRSPGLGDTAMYLCATSRDNSNTGELFFGEGSRLTVL.

This chain's CDR3 is CASSFDRATDTQYF. DNA for the CDR3: TGTGCCAGCAGCTTCGACAGGGCCACAGATACGCAGTATTTT. V usage is TRBV7-8 and J usage is TRBJ2-3; 7 bases fit TRBD1. This CDR3 contains 14 residues. Germline lookup yields CDR1 SGHVS and CDR2 FQNEAQ. With 3 bases clipped from V and 2 bases from J, the junction kept 2 bases outside the gene matches.

The chain carries TRBV11-1 and TRBJ2-3; 13 bases align to TRBD2. Germline values: CDR1 SGHAT, CDR2 FQDESV (reference sequence). The CDR3 is 15 residues long. With V trimmed by 3 bases and J by 5 bases, 2 bases remained unmatched. DNA for the CDR3: TGTGCCAGCAGCTTGACTAGCGGGAGGAAAGATACGCAGTATTTT. It codes for CASSLTSGRKDTQYF.

The chain uses TRBV5-5 and TRBJ2-1; TRBD1 aligns across 10 bases. The CDR3 spans 19 residues. Looked up from germline, CDR1 is SGHKS and CDR2 is YYEKEE (reference sequence). Trimming cost V 4 bases and J 0 bases; bases outside gene matches: 13. CDR3 amino acids: CASSAWTGGTQLSYNEQFF. Here the CDR3 DNA reads TGTGCCAGCAGCGCTTGGACAGGGGGAACACAACTCTCCTACAATGAGCAGTTCTTC.

The chain's CDR3 is CASSPDRGGYEQYF. CDR3 DNA: TGTGCCAGCAGTCCGGACAGGGGCGGTTACGAGCAGTACTTC. V usage is TRBV6-4 and J usage is TRBJ2-7, with 9 bases matching TRBD1. Trimming at V came to 5 bases and at J to 4 bases, leaving 6 bases not matched to a gene. The CDR3 loop spans 14 amino acids. From germline, CDR1 is MRHNA and CDR2 SNTAGT.

This chain joins TRBV11-3 and TRBJ2-3, with 10 bases that match TRBD1. Germline CDR1 reads SGHNT; CDR2 reads YENEEA. There are 14 residues in the CDR3. With 5 bases clipped from V and 4 bases from J, the junction kept 3 bases outside the gene matches. In nucleotides, the CDR3 is TGTGCCAGCAGCCCGGACAGGGGGGCAGATACGCAGTATTTT. Residues: CASSPDRGADTQYF.

The genes are TRBV4-2 and TRBJ2-5; 15 bases are a match to TRBD2. The CDR3 is made up of 18 amino acids. Germline V gene sequence: CDR1 LGHNA, CDR2 YNFKEQ. V lost 0 bases, J lost 7 bases, and 9 bases stayed unmatched. CDR3 bases: TGTGCCAGCAGCCAAGAAGGAGGACTAGCGGGGGGGCAGGGGACCCAGTACTTC. Its protein product is CASSQEGGLAGGQGTQYF.

V and J are TRBV7-2 and TRBJ1-2; possibly TRBD1 for D (6 bases). V was trimmed by 2 bases and J by 3 bases, leaving 19 bases between them. CDR1 and CDR2 from the germline V gene are SGHTA and FQGNSA. The CDR3 covers 17 residues. CDR3 nucleotides: TGTGCCAGCAGCTTATGGGAGTTCGGGGGGCGAGACTATGGCTACACCTTC. The encoded protein is CASSLWEFGGRDYGYTF.

The chain joins TRBV4-2 to TRBJ2-3; TRBD2 agrees at 13 bases. The CDR3 loop spans 18 amino acids. Germline V gene lookup returns CDR1 LGHNA and CDR2 YNFKEQ. V lost 1 base and J lost 2; bases outside the gene matches: 6. CDR3 protein: CASSQVKLAGGLTDTQYF. CDR3 nucleotide sequence: TGTGCCAGCAGCCAAGTAAAACTAGCGGGAGGGCTCACAGATACGCAGTATTTT.

The sample holds a few counts of this clone. This chain joins TRBV5-5 and TRBJ2-2; 7 positions match TRBD2. CDR1 and CDR2 from the germline V gene are SGHKS and YYEKEE (reference sequence). The CDR3 is 18 amino acids. Unmatched junction bases numbered 12, after V lost 0 bases and J lost 4 bases. CDR3 in DNA: TGTGCCAGCAGCTTGGGGCTGGAGGCAGGGAGGGGCACCGGGGAGCTGTTTTTT. The encoded protein is CASSLGLEAGRGTGELFF.

The rearrangement uses TRBV5-5 and TRBJ2-7; possible D gene TRBD2, 6 bases. The CDR3 covers 14 residues. Trimming left V 4 bases short and J 1 base short, with 12 bases between. Germline values: CDR1 SGHKS, CDR2 YYEKEE (reference sequence). The CDR3 nucleotides are TGTGCCAGCAGCCCCCGGGAGCCTTCCTACGAGCAGTACTTC. It specifies CASSPREPSYEQYF. Variable domain in full (rest from reference TRBV5-5 and TRBJ2-7): DAGVTQSPTHLIKTRGQQVTLRCSPISGHKSVSWYQQVLGQGPQFIFQYYEKEERGRGNFPDRFSARQFPNYSSELNVNALLLGDSALYLCASSPREPSYEQYFGPGTRLTVT.

The chain carries TRBV11-2 and TRBJ2-7; a possible D gene is TRBD1 (5 bases). V lost 3 bases and J 4 bases, leaving 13 bases between the germline ends. Per germline, CDR1 SGHAT and CDR2 FQNNGV. The CDR3 length is 14 residues. For the CDR3, the DNA is TGTGCCAGCAGCTTTGGGGCTCCAATGTACGAGCAGTACTTC. The encoded protein is CASSFGAPMYEQYF.

This chain connects TRBV9 to TRBJ2-2, with 10 bases that match TRBD1. Germline CDR1 and CDR2: SGDLS and YYNGEE. The CDR3 is 15 amino acids. Trimming took 2 bases from V and 4 from J; bases not matched to a gene: 2. This CDR3 is CASSVTGGSTGELFF. The CDR3 DNA reads as TGTGCCAGCAGCGTGACAGGGGGCAGCACCGGGGAGCTGTTTTTT.

This chain joins TRBV27 and TRBJ1-1; 8 bases line up with TRBD1. The germline V gene has CDR1 MNHEY and CDR2 SMNVEV (reference sequence). With 1 base clipped from V and 6 bases from J, the junction kept 7 bases outside the gene matches. This CDR3 has 15 amino acids. CDR3 sequence (DNA): TGTGCCAGCAGTTTATGGACAGGGAAAGTCGCTGAAGCTTTCTTT. Amino acids: CASSLWTGKVAEAFF.

This chain joins TRBV12-3 or TRBV12-4 and TRBJ1-1; 8 bases fit TRBD1. J lost 4 bases, V lost 6 bases, and 4 bases had no gene match. The CDR3 contains 13 residues. This CDR3 is CASRETGGTEAFF. Here the CDR3 DNA reads TGTGCCAGCAGAGAAACAGGGGGCACTGAAGCTTTCTTT.

The chain links TRBV24-1 to TRBJ2-1; D might be TRBD1 (5 bases). V was pared by 3 bases and J by 10 bases, with 9 bases between. Germline V lookup: CDR1 KGHDR, CDR2 SFDVKD. The CDR3 is 12 amino acids. The CDR3, as DNA: TGTGCCACCAGTGATCCTCGGACAGAGCAGTTCTTC. Amino acid sequence: CATSDPRTEQFF.

The chain combines TRBV12-3 or TRBV12-4 with TRBJ2-5; the D gene is possibly TRBD2 (5 bases). The V and J ends lost 1 base and 5 bases respectively, with 8 bases between them. There are 13 residues in the CDR3. In DNA, the CDR3 is TGTGCCAGCAGTTTAGGAGGGCTTGAGACCCAGTACTTC. Translation gives CASSLGGLETQYF.

The chain links TRBV27 to TRBJ2-7; 9 bases fit TRBD1. This CDR3 region has 17 residues. CDR1 MNHEY and CDR2 SMNVEV come from the germline V gene (reference sequence). After removal of 4 bases from V and 1 base from J, the junction contained 11 bases not matched to a gene. The CDR3 protein is CASSYLQGAGGSYEQYF. The CDR3 bases are TGTGCCAGCAGTTATTTACAGGGGGCAGGTGGGTCCTACGAGCAGTACTTC.

The CDR3 DNA reads TGTGCCAGTACCCCCCCGCCGGGACAGGGAATCGATACGCAGTATTTT. It encodes CASTPPPGQGIDTQYF. This chain uses TRBV19 with TRBJ2-3; 9 bases align to TRBD1. Germline CDR1 reads LNHDA; CDR2 reads SQIVND (reference sequence). This CDR3 contains 16 residues. After removal of 7 bases from V and 6 bases from J, the junction contained 14 bases not matched to a gene.

The genes are TRBV7-3 and TRBJ2-1; 7 bases match TRBD2. Germline V lookup: CDR1 SGHTA, CDR2 FQGTGA. J was trimmed by 4 bases and V by 5 bases; bases with no gene match: 11. The CDR3 runs to 16 residues. The CDR3: CASSLSGPRGYNEQFF. CDR3 in DNA: TGTGCCAGCAGCCTTAGCGGGCCTAGGGGTTACAATGAGCAGTTCTTC.

The rearrangement uses TRBV19 and TRBJ1-2, with D possibly TRBD1 on 5 matching bases. The CDR3 spans 14 residues. The V end was cut by 7 bases, the J end by 4 bases, with 16 bases between. Germline-derived CDR1 and CDR2 are LNHDA and SQIVND (reference sequence). CDR3 sequence reads: CASTPGGGGYGYTF. DNA for the CDR3: TGTGCCAGTACCCCCGGCGGGGGTGGCTATGGCTACACCTTC.

The chain recombines TRBV7-2 with TRBJ1-3, with TRBD1 identical over 7 bases. The CDR3 has 15 amino acids. Germline V lookup: CDR1 SGHTA, CDR2 FQGNSA. V trimming: 5 bases; J trimming: 0 bases; junction bases outside the gene matches: 4. CDR3 nucleotides: TGTGCCAGCAGCCTGACAGGGCCCTCTGGAAACACCATATATTTT. It yields the protein CASSLTGPSGNTIYF.

This clone was observed a handful of times. The chain links TRBV28 to TRBJ1-4, with 9 bases that match TRBD1. CDR1 and CDR2 from the germline V gene are MDHEN and SYDVKM. The ends lost 4 bases at V and 7 bases at J; junction bases unmatched: 7. This CDR3 is 15 amino acids long. Here the CDR3 DNA reads TGTGCCAGCAGTTCGGGACAGGGTTTCGGTGAAAAACTGTTTTTT. Its protein is CASSSGQGFGEKLFF.

J is TRBJ1-4 and V is TRBV19; maybe TRBD1 (6 bases). Germline lookup yields CDR1 LNHDA and CDR2 SQIVND (reference sequence). The V and J ends lost 0 bases and 8 bases respectively, with 13 bases between them. This CDR3 has 15 residues. CDR3 nucleotides: TGTGCCAGTAGTATAGAAACAGGGCTGTTCGAAAAACTGTTTTTT. It is translated as CASSIETGLFEKLFF.

This clone has a handful of counts. V is TRBV2 and J is TRBJ1-3, with 8 bases aligning to TRBD1. The length of the CDR3 is 16 residues. The germline gives CDR1 SNHLY, CDR2 FYNNEI. V was pared by 1 base and J by 4 bases, with 6 bases of the junction left unmatched. The CDR3, as DNA: TGTGCCAGCAGTGAAGGACCGACAGGGGTCGGAAACACCATATATTTT. Protein product: CASSEGPTGVGNTIYF.